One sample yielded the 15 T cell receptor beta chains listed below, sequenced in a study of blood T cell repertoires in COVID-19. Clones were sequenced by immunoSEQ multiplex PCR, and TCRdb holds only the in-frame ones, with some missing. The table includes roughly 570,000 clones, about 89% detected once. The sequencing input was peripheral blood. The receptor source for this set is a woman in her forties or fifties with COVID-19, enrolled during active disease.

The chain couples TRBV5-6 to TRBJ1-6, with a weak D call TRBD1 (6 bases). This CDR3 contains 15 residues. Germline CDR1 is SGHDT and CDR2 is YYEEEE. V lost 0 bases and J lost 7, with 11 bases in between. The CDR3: CASSLVQGSNSPLHF. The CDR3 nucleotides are TGTGCCAGCAGCTTGGTCCAGGGGTCCAATTCACCCCTCCACTTT.

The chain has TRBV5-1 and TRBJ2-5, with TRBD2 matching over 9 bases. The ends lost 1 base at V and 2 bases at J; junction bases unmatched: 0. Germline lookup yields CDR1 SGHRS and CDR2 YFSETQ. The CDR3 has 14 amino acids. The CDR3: CASSLTSGQETQYF. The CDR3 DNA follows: TGCGCCAGCAGCTTGACTAGCGGGCAAGAGACCCAGTACTTC.

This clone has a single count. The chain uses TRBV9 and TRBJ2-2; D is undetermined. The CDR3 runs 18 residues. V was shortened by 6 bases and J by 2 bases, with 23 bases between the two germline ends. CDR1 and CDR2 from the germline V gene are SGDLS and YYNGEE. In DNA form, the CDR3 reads TGTGCCAGCAACCAAAATTCGGCCGAAGACACCAACACCGGGGAGCTGTTTTTT. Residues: CASNQNSAEDTNTGELFF.

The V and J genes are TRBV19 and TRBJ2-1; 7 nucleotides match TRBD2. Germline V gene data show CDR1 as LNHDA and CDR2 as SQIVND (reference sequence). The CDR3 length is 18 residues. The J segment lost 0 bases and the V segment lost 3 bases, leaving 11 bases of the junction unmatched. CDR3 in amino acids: CASSIGAGAGSSYNEQFF. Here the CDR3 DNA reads TGTGCCAGTAGTATCGGGGCAGGAGCGGGGAGCTCCTACAATGAGCAGTTCTTC. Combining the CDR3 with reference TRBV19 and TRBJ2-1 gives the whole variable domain DGGITQSPKYLFRKEGQNVTLSCEQNLNHDAMYWYRQDPGQGLRLIYYSQIVNDFQKGDIAEGYSVSREKKESFPLTVTSAQKNPTAFYLCASSIGAGAGSSYNEQFFGPGTRLTVL.

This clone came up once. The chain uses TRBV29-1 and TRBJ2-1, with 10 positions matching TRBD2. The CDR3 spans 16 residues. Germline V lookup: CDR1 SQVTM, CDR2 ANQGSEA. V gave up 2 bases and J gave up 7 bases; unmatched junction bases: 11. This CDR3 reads CSVERLAGAPGNEQFF. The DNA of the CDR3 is TGCAGCGTTGAACGGCTAGCGGGGGCGCCTGGGAATGAGCAGTTCTTC.

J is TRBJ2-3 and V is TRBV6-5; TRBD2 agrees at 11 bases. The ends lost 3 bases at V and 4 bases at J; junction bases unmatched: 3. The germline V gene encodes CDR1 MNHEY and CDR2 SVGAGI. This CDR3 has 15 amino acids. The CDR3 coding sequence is TGTGCCAGCAGTTATAGCGGGGGGGTCGCAGATACGCAGTATTTT. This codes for CASSYSGGVADTQYF.

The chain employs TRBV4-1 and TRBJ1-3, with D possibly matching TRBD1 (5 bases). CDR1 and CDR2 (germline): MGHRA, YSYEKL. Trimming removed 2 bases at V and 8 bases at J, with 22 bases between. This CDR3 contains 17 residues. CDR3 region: CASSQPRVQKSEYTIYF. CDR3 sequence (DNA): TGCGCCAGCAGCCAACCCAGGGTACAAAAAAGCGAATACACCATATATTTT.

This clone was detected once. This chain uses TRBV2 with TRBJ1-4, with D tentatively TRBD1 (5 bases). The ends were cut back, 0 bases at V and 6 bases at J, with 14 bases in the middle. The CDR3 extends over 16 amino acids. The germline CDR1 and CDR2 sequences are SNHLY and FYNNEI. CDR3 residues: CASSEAVPGRDEKLFF. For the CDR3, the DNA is TGTGCCAGCAGTGAAGCGGTACCAGGGAGGGATGAAAAACTGTTTTTT.

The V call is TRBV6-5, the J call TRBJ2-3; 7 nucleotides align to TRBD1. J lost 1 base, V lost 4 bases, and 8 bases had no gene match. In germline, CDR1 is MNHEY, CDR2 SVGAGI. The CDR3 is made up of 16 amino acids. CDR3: CASSFGDRVGTDTQYF. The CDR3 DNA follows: TGTGCCAGCAGTTTCGGCGACAGGGTAGGCACAGATACGCAGTATTTT.

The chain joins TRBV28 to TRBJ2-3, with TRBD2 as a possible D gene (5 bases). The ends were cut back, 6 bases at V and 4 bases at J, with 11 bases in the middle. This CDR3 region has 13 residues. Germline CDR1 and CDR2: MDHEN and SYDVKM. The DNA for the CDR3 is TGTGCCAGCAGCCCCTCGGGATCAGATACGCAGTATTTT. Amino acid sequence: CASSPSGSDTQYF.

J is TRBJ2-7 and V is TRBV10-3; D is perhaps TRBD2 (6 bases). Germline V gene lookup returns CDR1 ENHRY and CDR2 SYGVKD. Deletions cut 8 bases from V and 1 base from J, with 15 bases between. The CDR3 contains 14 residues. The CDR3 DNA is TGTGCCATCGGGCCGGGGGTCCCATCCTACGAGCAGTACTTC. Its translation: CAIGPGVPSYEQYF.

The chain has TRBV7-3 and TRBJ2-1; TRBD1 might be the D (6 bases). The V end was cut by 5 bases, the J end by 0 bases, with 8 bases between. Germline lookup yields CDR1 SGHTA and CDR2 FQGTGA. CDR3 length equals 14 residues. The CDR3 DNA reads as TGTGCCAGCAGCGGGGGCTACTCCTACAATGAGCAGTTCTTC. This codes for CASSGGYSYNEQFF.

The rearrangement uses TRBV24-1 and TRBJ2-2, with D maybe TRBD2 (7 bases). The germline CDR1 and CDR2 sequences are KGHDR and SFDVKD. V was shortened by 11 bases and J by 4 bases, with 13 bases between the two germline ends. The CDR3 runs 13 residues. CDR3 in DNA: TGTGCCAGCGAAGGGGGGGTCACCGGGGAGCTGTTTTTT. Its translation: CASEGGVTGELFF.

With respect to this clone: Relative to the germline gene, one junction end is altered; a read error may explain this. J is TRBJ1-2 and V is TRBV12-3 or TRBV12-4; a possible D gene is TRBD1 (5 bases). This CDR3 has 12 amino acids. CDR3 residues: CASTFPLRDLSF. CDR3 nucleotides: TGTGCCAGCACCTTCCCACTCCGGGACTTATCCTTC.

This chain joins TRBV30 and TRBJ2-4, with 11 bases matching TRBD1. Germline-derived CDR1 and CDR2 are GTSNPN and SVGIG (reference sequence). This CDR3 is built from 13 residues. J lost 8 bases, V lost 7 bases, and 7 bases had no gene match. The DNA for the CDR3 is TGTGCCTCCCGGGACAGGGGGATCGACATTCAGTACTTC. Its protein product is CASRDRGIDIQYF.